This T cell receptor beta chain was obtained from a study of shared clonotypes between healthy human individuals. Investigators divided CD4+ cells into CD45RA+ naive and CD45RA-negative memory subsets. The repertoire was sequenced with immunoSEQ multiplex PCR; TCRdb's copy has only in-frame clones and lacks some. The top ten clones hold 0.13% of a sample with millions of clones, 85% to 95% of them seen once. V dropped 8 bases and J dropped 8 bases, with 18 bases sitting between them. CDR3 length: 14 amino acids. CDR1 and CDR2 from the germline V gene are MNHNS and SASEGT. Sequencing was carried out using naive CD4+ T cells sorted from blood. Subset denoted: CD45RA+ positively selected. This receptor was taken from a man younger than 35 in good health. The rearrangement uses TRBV6-1 and TRBJ2-2; D is uncertain. For the CDR3, the DNA is TGTGCCAGCCATAGGAGCCCATCCTTGGGGGAGCTGTTTTTT. Its translation: CASHRSPSLGELFF.